The 14 T cell receptor beta chains below all came from one sample that was sequenced in a study of T cells expressing NK-cell markers. Reprocessing the 5' RACE reads, TCRdb reports a single entry for every CDR3 protein and omits DNA. The sample data list a few hundred thousand distinct CDR3 sequences. The sequenced sample consisted of blood T cells: a sorted CD56 or NKG2C T cell subset, CD4+ or CD8+ T cells, or bulk PBMC T cells (not recorded which). The source is a woman in her 50s in good health.

CDR3 residues: CSARAWSGGYNEQFF. The chain recombines TRBV20-1 with TRBJ2-1; the TCRdb D gene call, TRBD2, has no DNA to confirm it. The CDR3 runs to 15 residues. Germline V gives CDR1 DFQATT, CDR2 SNEGSKA (reference sequence).

The V call is TRBV27, the J call TRBJ2-7; the TCRdb D gene call, TRBD1, has no DNA to confirm it. CDR1 and CDR2 (germline): MNHEY, SMNVEV (reference sequence). This CDR3 region has 15 residues. CDR3 sequence: CASSSLTGSDYEQYF.

This chain connects TRBV5-1 to TRBJ2-3; TCRdb picks TRBD2, but there is no DNA to check that call. Germline V gives CDR1 SGHRS, CDR2 YFSETQ. This CDR3 is built from 15 residues. CDR3 residues: CASSLQAGDWDTQYF. Looking up the rest from reference TRBV5-1 and TRBJ2-3 gives the full variable domain: KAGVTQTPRYLIKTRGQQVTLSCSPISGHRSVSWYQQTPGQGLQFLFEYFSETQRNKGNFPGRFSGRQFSNSRSEMNVSTLELGDSALYLCASSLQAGDWDTQYFGPGTRLTVL.

The V call is TRBV12-3 or TRBV12-4, the J call TRBJ1-3. The CDR3 is 14 amino acids. This CDR3 reads CASSPRSSGNTIYF.

The rearrangement joins TRBV29-1 to TRBJ2-1; without DNA, the TCRdb call of TRBD2 cannot be checked. Germline V gene data show CDR1 as SQVTM and CDR2 as ANQGSEA. The CDR3 loop spans 14 amino acids. The CDR3: CSAQTSGRQNEQFF.

The chain joins TRBV20-1 to TRBJ2-7; TCRdb lists TRBD2, though no DNA is available to test this call. CDR1 DFQATT and CDR2 SNEGSKA come from the germline V gene (reference sequence). The CDR3 length is 14 residues. The chain's CDR3 is CSAHVAGGRYEQYF.

The CDR3 sequence: CASSVRPNYGYTF. V is TRBV12-3 or TRBV12-4 and J is TRBJ1-2; checking the TCRdb D call of TRBD1 is not possible without DNA. The CDR3 covers 13 residues.

The rearrangement joins TRBV29-1 to TRBJ1-1. Germline V gene data show CDR1 as SQVTM and CDR2 as ANQGSEA. CDR3 length: 12 residues. The CDR3 is CSVGRFNTEAFF.

This chain links TRBV20-1 with TRBJ2-5; the D call of TRBD1 rests on TCRdb alone, since no DNA is present to check it. The CDR3 is made up of 15 amino acids. Germline lookup yields CDR1 DFQATT and CDR2 SNEGSKA (reference sequence). CDR3 amino acids: CSATPGTAFQETQYF.

V is TRBV9 and J is TRBJ2-4; as DNA is missing, the TRBD2 call by TCRdb cannot be tested. Germline assignment: CDR1 SGDLS and CDR2 YYNGEE. This CDR3 spans 16 amino acids. CDR3 protein: CASSVDSPEAKNIQYF.

The chain joins TRBV21-1 to TRBJ1-5; TCRdb outputs TRBD1, but without DNA this stays unchecked. TRBV21-1 is reported as a pseudogene. This CDR3 is built from 13 residues. The CDR3 loop is CAPSPRGSWPQHF.

This chain uses TRBV6-5 with TRBJ2-5; lacking DNA, the TRBD2 call made by TCRdb goes unchecked. The CDR3 consists of 16 residues. Germline assignment: CDR1 MNHEY and CDR2 SVGAGI. The CDR3 reads CASRGLAGASRETQYF.

V and J are TRBV10-3 and TRBJ2-3; as DNA is missing, the TRBD1 call by TCRdb cannot be tested. CDR1 and CDR2 from the germline V gene are ENHRY and SYGVKD. This CDR3 contains 13 residues. CDR3 protein: CAITPLGGDTQYF.

The chain recombines TRBV4-1 with TRBJ2-7; the D call of TRBD2 rests on TCRdb alone, since no DNA is present to check it. Germline loops: CDR1 MGHRA, CDR2 YSYEKL. This CDR3 spans 20 amino acids. The CDR3 reads CASSQFGGGGNLLSSYEQYF.